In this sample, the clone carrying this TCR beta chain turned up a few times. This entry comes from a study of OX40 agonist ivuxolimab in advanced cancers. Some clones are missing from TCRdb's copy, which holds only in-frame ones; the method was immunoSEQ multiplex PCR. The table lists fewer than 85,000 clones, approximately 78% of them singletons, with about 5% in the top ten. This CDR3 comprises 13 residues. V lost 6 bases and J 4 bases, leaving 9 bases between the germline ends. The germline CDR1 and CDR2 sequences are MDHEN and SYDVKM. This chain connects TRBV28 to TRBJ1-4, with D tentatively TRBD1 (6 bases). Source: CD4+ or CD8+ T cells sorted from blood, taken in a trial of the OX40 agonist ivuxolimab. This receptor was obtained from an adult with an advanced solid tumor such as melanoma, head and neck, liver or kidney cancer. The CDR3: CASSGGGNEKLFF. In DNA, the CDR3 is TGTGCCAGCAGCGGAGGGGGTAATGAAAAACTGTTTTTT.